The 21 T cell receptor beta chains presented below share a single source sample, sequenced in a study of T-cell reconstitution after alpha-beta-depleted transplantation in children. Unique molecular identifiers were used in preparing the TCRbeta library. TCRdb independently ran MiXCR on the PCR reads; one entry per CDR3 protein. The sample has hundreds of thousands of distinct CDR3 sequences; 10% are singletons. The source was PBMCs, collected before TCRalphabeta/CD19-depleted stem cell transplant. These receptors all come from a child aged 2-15 years with inherited bone marrow failure, due to receive a stem cell transplant.

The table lists this clonotype with many counts. This rearrangement joins TRBV29-1 to TRBJ2-7; tentatively, D is TRBD1 or TRBD2 (5 bases each). The CDR3 sequence is 12 residues long. Germline CDR1 SQVTM, CDR2 ANQGSEA. V lost 3 bases to trimming and J lost 7 bases, with 13 bases between them. DNA of the CDR3: TGCAGCGTTGATGGGGCAGGGAGTGAGCAGTACTTC. Protein sequence: CSVDGAGSEQYF.

This clonotype has at least ten counts. The chain carries TRBV11-2 and TRBJ2-7; TRBD2 matches at 8 bases. Germline V gives CDR1 SGHAT, CDR2 FQNNGV. Trimming at V came to 3 bases and at J to 4 bases, leaving 5 bases not matched to a gene. The CDR3 sequence is 14 residues long. The CDR3 nucleotides read TGTGCCAGCAGCTTTGGGACTAGGGTTTACGAGCAGTACTTC. Encoded protein: CASSFGTRVYEQYF.

Ten or more counts support this clonotype. The chain uses TRBV5-1 and TRBJ2-1, with D possibly being TRBD1 (5 bases). This CDR3 region has 14 residues. Germline-derived CDR1 and CDR2 are SGHRS and YFSETQ. V was trimmed by 2 bases and J by 2 bases, leaving 8 bases between them. CDR3 sequence reads: CASSLGVTYNEQFF. CDR3 nucleotides: TGCGCCAGCAGCTTAGGGGTTACCTACAATGAGCAGTTCTTC.

J is TRBJ2-3 and V is TRBV5-4, with D hard to call. CDR1 is SGHNT and CDR2 is YYREEE in the germline V gene (reference sequence). V lost 0 bases and J lost 0, with 11 bases in between. The CDR3 contains 16 residues. CDR3 loop: CASSLAPQTSTDTQYF. CDR3 sequence (DNA): TGTGCCAGCAGCTTGGCCCCACAGACTAGCACAGATACGCAGTATTTT.

This clonotype was observed a handful of times. This rearrangement joins TRBV7-2 to TRBJ1-5; D gene ambiguous. Germline loops: CDR1 SGHTA, CDR2 FQGNSA. V lost 1 base and J lost 5, with 18 bases in between. The CDR3 sequence is 17 residues long. The CDR3: CASSLGAFWESDQPQHF. The CDR3 nucleotides are TGTGCCAGCAGCTTAGGTGCTTTTTGGGAAAGTGATCAGCCCCAGCATTTT.

The sample holds many counts of this clonotype. The V gene is TRBV5-1, the J gene TRBJ2-7; no reliable D call. Germline CDR1 and CDR2: SGHRS and YFSETQ. Trimming stripped 7 bases from V and 2 bases from J, with 16 bases between. The CDR3 has 14 amino acids. CDR3 sequence: CASQTAVDTYEQYF. The CDR3 nucleotides read TGCGCCAGCCAAACGGCAGTAGATACCTACGAGCAGTACTTC.

This clonotype has ten or more counts. This rearrangement joins TRBV11-1 to TRBJ2-1, with 9 positions matching TRBD2. The CDR3 is 18 residues long. V lost 2 bases and J lost 5; bases outside the gene matches: 13. From germline, CDR1 is SGHAT and CDR2 FQDESV (reference sequence). CDR3 coding DNA: TGTGCCAGCAGCTTATGGTGGTCCTCTAGCGGGACGCACAATGAGCAGTTCTTC. It is translated as CASSLWWSSSGTHNEQFF.

This chain uses TRBV28 with TRBJ1-2, with D possibly matching TRBD1 (5 bases). The CDR3 spans 13 residues. CDR1 and CDR2 from the germline V gene are MDHEN and SYDVKM. Trimming stripped 10 bases from V and 3 bases from J, with 15 bases between. DNA of the CDR3: TGTGCCATCCACAGCCCGGGGGACTATGGCTACACCTTC. This translates into CAIHSPGDYGYTF.

This clonotype has ten or more counts. This chain joins TRBV5-1 and TRBJ2-1; 15 bases agree with TRBD2. Germline loops: CDR1 SGHRS, CDR2 YFSETQ. Trimming at V came to 7 bases and at J to 7 bases, leaving 0 bases not matched to a gene. The CDR3 covers 13 residues. The CDR3 DNA reads TGCGCCAGCGGACTAGCGGGAGGGAATGAGCAGTTCTTC. It specifies CASGLAGGNEQFF. Full variable domain (rest looked up from reference TRBV5-1 and TRBJ2-1): KAGVTQTPRYLIKTRGQQVTLSCSPISGHRSVSWYQQTPGQGLQFLFEYFSETQRNKGNFPGRFSGRQFSNSRSEMNVSTLELGDSALYLCASGLAGGNEQFFGPGTRLTVL.

This clonotype appeared many times. The rearrangement links TRBV12-3 or TRBV12-4 to TRBJ1-4; D is uncertain. The germline V and J ends were trimmed by 6 bases and 5 bases, with 4 bases remaining between them. This CDR3 comprises 11 residues. This CDR3 reads CASSQNEKLFF. CDR3 DNA sequence: TGTGCCAGCAGCCAGAATGAAAAACTGTTTTTT.

In its sample, this clonotype was seen many times. V usage is TRBV20-1 and J usage is TRBJ2-5; 10 positions match TRBD2. The CDR3 extends over 16 amino acids. Germline V gene data show CDR1 as DFQATT and CDR2 as SNEGSKA (reference sequence). V dropped 0 bases and J dropped 9; count of bases not matched to a gene: 13. Written as DNA, the CDR3 is TGCAGTGCTAGAGATCCAGCGGGAGGGCCAGGAGTGGCCCAGTACTTC. Residues: CSARDPAGGPGVAQYF.

This clonotype was seen many times. The rearrangement uses TRBV20-1 and TRBJ2-6, with a tentative D call TRBD1 (5 bases). The CDR3 length is 14 residues. Trimming removed 6 bases from V and 0 bases from J, with 9 bases in between. The germline V gene has CDR1 DFQATT and CDR2 SNEGSKA (reference sequence). The CDR3 loop reads CSARQYSGANVLTF. CDR3 nucleotide sequence: TGCAGTGCGAGACAGTACTCTGGGGCCAACGTCCTGACTTTC.

Turning to this clonotype: A read error may be the cause here, since a much bigger clone is one base away. The chain joins TRBV7-2 to TRBJ1-5; D perhaps matches TRBD1 (6 bases). Per germline, CDR1 SGHTA and CDR2 FQGNSA. V was shortened by 7 bases and J by 2 bases, with 15 bases between the two germline ends. CDR3 length: 15 residues. The CDR3 DNA reads TGTGCCAGCACCCCGGGGGCAAGGGGCAATCAGCCCCAGCATTTT. This translates into CASTPGARGNQPQHF.

This clonotype was seen repeatedly, ten times or more. The V gene is TRBV20-1, the J gene TRBJ2-2, with 10 bases that match TRBD1. The V segment lost 7 bases and the J segment 0 bases; nucleotides outside the gene matches: 14. The CDR3 has 18 amino acids. Germline values: CDR1 DFQATT, CDR2 SNEGSKA (reference sequence). The CDR3 bases are TGCAGTGTCTCGCCGACTGCTGGACAGGGGGCGAACACCGGGGAGCTGTTTTTT. Its protein product is CSVSPTAGQGANTGELFF.

This clonotype was detected ten times or more. The chain uses TRBV11-2 and TRBJ1-5, with TRBD1 identical over 9 bases. V was pared by 1 base and J by 4 bases, with 2 bases of the junction left unmatched. CDR1 is SGHAT and CDR2 is FQNNGV in the germline V gene. The CDR3 loop spans 15 amino acids. DNA of the CDR3: TGTGCCAGCAGCTTAGGCGGGACAGGGAATCAGCCCCAGCATTTT. Protein product: CASSLGGTGNQPQHF.

The table lists this clonotype with a few counts. The chain uses TRBV27 and TRBJ1-5, with 8 bases lining up with TRBD1. The length of the CDR3 is 16 residues. Germline loops: CDR1 MNHEY, CDR2 SMNVEV (reference sequence). V was clipped by 0 bases and J by 4 bases; unmatched bases: 5. The CDR3 DNA is TGTGCCAGCAGTTTATCGATACAGGGGGGAAATCAGCCCCAGCATTTT. Its translation is CASSLSIQGGNQPQHF.

This clonotype was counted many times. The chain links TRBV24-1 to TRBJ2-3; TRBD1 or TRBD2 may be the D gene (5 bases each). The CDR3 runs 14 residues. V lost 3 bases and J lost 6, with 12 bases in between. Germline CDR1 and CDR2: KGHDR and SFDVKD. This CDR3 is CATSDPMGVDTQYF. CDR3 coding DNA: TGTGCCACCAGTGATCCCATGGGGGTGGATACGCAGTATTTT.

Comment on this clonotype: This may be a read error, as it is one base from a much larger clone. The J gene is TRBJ1-2, the V gene TRBV4-1; TRBD1 might be the D (6 bases). The CDR3 runs to 15 residues. The germline V gene has CDR1 MGHRA and CDR2 YSYEKL. The CDR3 region is CASSQDGGGRYVYTF. The CDR3, as DNA: TGCGCCAGCAGCCAAGATGGGGGGGGCAGGTATGTCTACACCTTC.

This clonotype was recorded many times. V gene TRBV7-8 combines with J gene TRBJ1-1; D might be TRBD1 (5 bases). V was pared by 2 bases and J by 8 bases, with 15 bases between. The CDR3 has 14 amino acids. Germline V gene lookup returns CDR1 SGHVS and CDR2 FQNEAQ. The CDR3 bases are TGTGCCAGCAGCTTACTGGGGGGAGCCGCAGAAGCTTTCTTT. It translates to CASSLLGGAAEAFF.

This chain joins TRBV27 and TRBJ2-7; 8 positions agree with TRBD2. Germline V gene sequence: CDR1 MNHEY, CDR2 SMNVEV (reference sequence). The V gene end was trimmed by 5 bases and the J gene end by 4 bases; junction bases not matched to a gene: 13. The CDR3 length is 16 residues. The CDR3 sequence is CASSGKLAAQGYEQYF. CDR3 bases: TGTGCCAGCAGTGGTAAACTAGCGGCGCAGGGGTACGAGCAGTACTTC.

This clonotype has a count of ten or more. This chain links TRBV7-6 with TRBJ2-5; D unclear. V was trimmed by 5 bases and J by 1 base, leaving 14 bases between them. The length of the CDR3 is 15 residues. The germline V gene has CDR1 SGHVS and CDR2 FNYEAQ. This chain's CDR3 is CASSPFPGSQETQYF. In DNA form, the CDR3 reads TGTGCCAGCAGCCCATTTCCGGGCTCCCAAGAGACCCAGTACTTC.